This T cell receptor beta chain emerged from a study of blood T cell repertoires in COVID-19. Germline V lookup: CDR1 SGHNT, CDR2 YYREEE (reference sequence). The CDR3 has 14 residues. Trimming removed 3 bases from V and 4 bases from J, with 13 bases in between. Authors' processing steps: Amplified reference gene primers provided the basis for estimating nucleated cell counts. TCRdb's copy holds only in-frame clones and misses some; the assay was immunoSEQ multiplex PCR. The DNA gave D and trimming, while V, J and clone size come from that table. The table lists some 50,000 clones, 65% to 90% of them singletons.

This clonotype was obtained from a human donor in a cohort sampled during active COVID-19. This chain uses TRBV5-4 with TRBJ1-2, with D possibly TRBD1 on 5 matching bases. Sequencing input: peripheral blood. For the CDR3, the DNA is TGTGCCAGCAGCTCCGGGGGGGACCTCTATGGCTACACCTTC. Protein sequence: CASSSGGDLYGYTF.